This paragraph reports one T cell receptor (beta chain). Antigen: not known. V shed 7 bases and J shed 5 bases, with 14 bases lying between them. Germline V CDR1 and CDR2: LNHDA, SQIVND (reference sequence). The CDR3 has 14 amino acids. The PCR was carried out with 60 Vbeta primers and 13 Jbeta primers. The repertoire was sequenced with immunoSEQ multiplex PCR; TCRdb's copy has only in-frame clones and lacks some. The table has 100,000 or so clones, approximately 80% seen once. This record comes from a study of cytomegalovirus exposure and HLA in healthy donors. Study context: Tens of millions of unique TCRs from HLA-typed donors made up an early data release.

All the people who gave samples were healthy bone marrow donors. Whole-study findings and limits: Analyses of presence/absence relied on an assumption of roughly uniform sequencing depth across donors. In a later analysis, across HLA loci, associated TCR counts were highest for DRB1, lowest for HLA-C.

The chain has TRBV19 and TRBJ1-4; D uncertain. The source of this sequence is a man younger than 30 in good health and CMV-seronegative. The sample was PBMCs. The CDR3 sequence: CASMRGIDNEKLFF. The CDR3 DNA follows: TGTGCCAGTATGAGAGGGATAGACAATGAAAAACTGTTTTTT.